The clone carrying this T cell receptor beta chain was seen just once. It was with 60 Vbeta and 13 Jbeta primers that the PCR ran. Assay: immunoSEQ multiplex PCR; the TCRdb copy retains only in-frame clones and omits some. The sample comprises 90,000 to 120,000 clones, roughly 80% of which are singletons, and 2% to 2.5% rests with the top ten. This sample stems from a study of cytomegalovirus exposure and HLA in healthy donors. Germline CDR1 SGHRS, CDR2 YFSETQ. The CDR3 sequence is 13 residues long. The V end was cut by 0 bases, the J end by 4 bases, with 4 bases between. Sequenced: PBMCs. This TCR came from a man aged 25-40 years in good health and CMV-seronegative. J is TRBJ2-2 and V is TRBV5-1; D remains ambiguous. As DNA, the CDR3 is TGCGCCAGCAGCTTGGTGGCCACCGGGGAGCTGTTTTTT. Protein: CASSLVATGELFF. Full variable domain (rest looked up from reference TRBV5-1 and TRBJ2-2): KAGVTQTPRYLIKTRGQQVTLSCSPISGHRSVSWYQQTPGQGLQFLFEYFSETQRNKGNFPGRFSGRQFSNSRSEMNVSTLELGDSALYLCASSLVATGELFFGEGSRLTVL.